This entry lists 31 T cell receptor beta chains sequenced from one sample in a study of shared clonotypes between healthy human individuals. CD45RO-negative, CCR7-positively selected cells formed the naive CD8 fraction, excluding terminally differentiated effector memory CD45RA+ cells. The table came from immunoSEQ multiplex PCR; TCRdb's copy has only in-frame clones and leaves some out. Of about 700,000 clones listed, just over 90% were seen once; the top ten hold about 24%. The source material was naive CD8+ T cells sorted from blood. These receptors were obtained from a man aged 25 to 40 in good health.

The V call is TRBV2, the J call TRBJ2-7; D remains ambiguous. Deletions cut 5 bases from V and 2 bases from J, with 10 bases between. From germline, CDR1 is SNHLY and CDR2 FYNNEI. The CDR3 spans 13 residues. CDR3 nucleotides: TGTGCCAGCAGTTGGACCCGTCCCTACGAGCAGTACTTC. Its protein product is CASSWTRPYEQYF.

This clone was counted a single time. This chain links TRBV7-8 with TRBJ2-3; 14 bases line up with TRBD2. The CDR3 covers 18 residues. Germline CDR1 SGHVS, CDR2 FQNEAQ. Trimming at V came to 1 base and at J to 2 bases, leaving 5 bases not matched to a gene. CDR3 nucleotides: TGTGCCAGCAGCTTAGTGGGACTAGCGGGAGAGATCACAGATACGCAGTATTTT. It codes for CASSLVGLAGEITDTQYF.

The chain combines TRBV12-5 with TRBJ2-3; tentatively, D is TRBD1 (6 bases). The germline V gene has CDR1 LGHNT and CDR2 FRNRAP. Trimming took 5 bases from V and 0 from J, leaving 12 bases between them. This CDR3 is built from 15 residues. CDR3 sequence: CASGLGQFSTDTQYF. The CDR3 DNA is TGTGCTAGTGGTCTAGGACAGTTTAGCACAGATACGCAGTATTTT.

V gene TRBV7-6 combines with J gene TRBJ1-1; TRBD1 matches at 11 bases. J was trimmed by 7 bases and V by 7 bases; bases with no gene match: 8. The CDR3 sequence is 14 residues long. Germline V gives CDR1 SGHVS, CDR2 FNYEAQ. CDR3 bases: TGTGCCAGCACCCAAGGGACAGGGGGTCTTGAAGCTTTCTTT. It yields the protein CASTQGTGGLEAFF.

This clone was observed once. This chain connects TRBV29-1 to TRBJ2-7, with D possibly being TRBD1 (6 bases). Germline V gene data show CDR1 as SQVTM and CDR2 as ANQGSEA. This CDR3 spans 13 amino acids. V shed 4 bases and J shed 3 bases, with 13 bases lying between them. CDR3 nucleotides: TGCAGCGTTGTGGGGGACATTTTCTACGAGCAGTACTTC. Protein product: CSVVGDIFYEQYF.

The V call is TRBV6-1, the J call TRBJ2-3; 10 bases line up with TRBD1. The CDR3 is made up of 14 amino acids. The junction had 7 bases not matched to a gene; V was cut back by 7 bases and J by 6 bases. Germline CDR1 is MNHNS and CDR2 is SASEGT. CDR3 sequence reads: CASIHGTGDDTQYF. DNA of the CDR3: TGTGCCAGCATCCACGGGACAGGGGATGATACGCAGTATTTT.

This clone was recorded once. The chain couples TRBV7-8 to TRBJ2-5; D not certain. CDR3 length: 16 residues. Between the trimmed V and J ends, which lost 1 base and 2 bases, there was a span of 14 bases. The V gene's germline CDR1 is SGHVS and CDR2 FQNEAQ. In DNA form, the CDR3 reads TGTGCCAGCAGCTTAGTGCCAGCAACCTCTCAAGAGACCCAGTACTTC. This sequence encodes CASSLVPATSQETQYF.

The gene calls are TRBV13 and TRBJ1-1; D call uncertain. This CDR3 is 14 amino acids long. The V and J ends lost 2 bases and 0 bases respectively, with 7 bases between them. Germline lookup yields CDR1 PRHDT and CDR2 FYEKMQ (reference sequence). The CDR3 coding sequence is TGTGCCAGCAGCTTAAGTCCCGTGAACACTGAAGCTTTCTTT. Residues: CASSLSPVNTEAFF. The variable domain in full, completed from reference TRBV13 and TRBJ1-1, reads AAGVIQSPRHLIKEKRETATLKCYPIPRHDTVYWYQQGPGQDPQFLISFYEKMQSDKGSIPDRFSAQQFSDYHSELNMSSLELGDSALYFCASSLSPVNTEAFFGQGTRLTVV.

In this sample, this clone turned up once. This chain joins TRBV7-9 and TRBJ2-7; 9 nucleotides match TRBD2. Germline V lookup: CDR1 SEHNR, CDR2 FQNEAQ (reference sequence). V gave up 1 base and J gave up 4 bases; unmatched junction bases: 5. There are 15 residues in the CDR3. CDR3 sequence (DNA): TGTGCCAGCAGCTTAGGCCCGGGACTAGCATACGAGCAGTACTTC. This encodes CASSLGPGLAYEQYF.

The gene calls are TRBV27 and TRBJ2-5, with D maybe TRBD1 (5 bases). The germline gives CDR1 MNHEY, CDR2 SMNVEV (reference sequence). The CDR3 has 15 residues. Trimming stripped 7 bases from V and 5 bases from J, with 20 bases between. CDR3: CASNQFGRGAETQYF. The CDR3 DNA is TGTGCCAGCAATCAGTTTGGTAGGGGCGCCGAGACCCAGTACTTC.

The chain combines TRBV5-1 with TRBJ2-7, with 8 bases matching TRBD2. The CDR3 loop spans 15 amino acids. J was trimmed by 0 bases and V by 2 bases; bases with no gene match: 4. The germline V gene has CDR1 SGHRS and CDR2 YFSETQ. CDR3 protein: CASSFFSGNSYEQYF. In DNA, the CDR3 is TGCGCCAGCAGCTTTTTTAGCGGGAACTCCTACGAGCAGTACTTC.

The J gene is TRBJ2-7, the V gene TRBV7-9; 10 positions match TRBD2. The CDR3 spans 15 residues. V was pared by 5 bases and J by 4 bases, with 8 bases of the junction left unmatched. CDR1 and CDR2 (germline): SEHNR, FQNEAQ (reference sequence). The CDR3 is CASSPSGLAPYEQYF. CDR3 DNA sequence: TGTGCCAGCAGCCCCTCGGGACTAGCGCCATACGAGCAGTACTTC. The full variable domain, with the rest looked up from reference TRBV7-9 and TRBJ2-7, is DTGVSQNPRHKITKRGQNVTFRCDPISEHNRLYWYRQTLGQGPEFLTYFQNEAQLEKSRLLSDRFSAERPKGSFSTLEIQRTEQGDSAMYLCASSPSGLAPYEQYFGPGTRLTVT.

The V and J genes are TRBV6-1 and TRBJ1-5; a weak D match, TRBD1 (5 bases). With 5 bases removed from V and 5 bases from J, the gap between germline ends came to 16 bases. The length of the CDR3 is 15 residues. Germline CDR1 MNHNS, CDR2 SASEGT. The CDR3 sequence: CASSRGGWSDQPQHF. For the CDR3, the DNA is TGTGCCAGCAGTCGGGGGGGATGGTCCGATCAGCCCCAGCATTTT.

This clone was detected once. The V and J genes are TRBV27 and TRBJ2-5; D unclear. This CDR3 has 13 amino acids. Germline values: CDR1 MNHEY, CDR2 SMNVEV (reference sequence). Trimming cost V 1 base and J 6 bases, with 9 bases left between them. The CDR3: CASSLWGGKTQYF. The CDR3 DNA is TGTGCCAGCAGTTTATGGGGTGGTAAGACCCAGTACTTC.

V is TRBV7-6 and J is TRBJ2-7; 14 positions match TRBD2. Trimming removed 5 bases from V and 7 bases from J; junction bases left unmatched: 16. This CDR3 region has 18 residues. Germline V gives CDR1 SGHVS, CDR2 FNYEAQ. Here the CDR3 DNA reads TGTGCCAGCAGCCCTGGGGGACTAGCGGGAGCCTCCCCGATGGAGCAGTACTTC. Encoded protein: CASSPGGLAGASPMEQYF.

The chain is built from TRBV6-5 and TRBJ2-5, with TRBD2 as a possible D gene (5 bases). The germline CDR1 and CDR2 sequences are MNHEY and SVGAGI. The length of the CDR3 is 15 residues. V dropped 3 bases and J dropped 5 bases, with 16 bases sitting between them. CDR3 in amino acids: CASSYLNGVQETQYF. DNA for the CDR3: TGTGCCAGCAGTTATCTCAACGGGGTTCAGGAGACCCAGTACTTC.

This chain links TRBV5-6 with TRBJ2-7; the D call may be TRBD1 or TRBD2 (7 bases each). This CDR3 is 15 amino acids long. V lost 2 bases, J lost 4 bases, and 16 bases lay in between. Germline-derived CDR1 and CDR2 are SGHDT and YYEEEE. CDR3 region: CASSFGAGGLYEQYF. The CDR3 bases are TGTGCCAGCAGCTTTGGGGCAGGGGGACTATACGAGCAGTACTTC.

V usage is TRBV29-1 and J usage is TRBJ2-1; the match to TRBD2 covers 13 bases. Losses at the gene ends were 6 bases for V and 5 bases for J; bases not matched to a gene: 4. The length of the CDR3 is 14 residues. Germline CDR1 is SQVTM and CDR2 is ANQGSEA. The CDR3 DNA reads as TGCAGCGTGCCCGGGACTAGCGGGAACAATGAGCAGTTCTTC. Translated: CSVPGTSGNNEQFF.

The chain employs TRBV5-4 and TRBJ2-7; no definite D call. The CDR3 contains 12 residues. V shed 7 bases and J shed 2 bases, with 10 bases lying between them. CDR1 SGHNT and CDR2 YYREEE come from the germline V gene (reference sequence). CDR3 residues: CASVSPTYEQYF. CDR3 nucleotide sequence: TGTGCCAGCGTCAGCCCCACCTACGAGCAGTACTTC.

V usage is TRBV7-9 and J usage is TRBJ2-1; 10 nucleotides match TRBD2. Germline V CDR1 and CDR2: SEHNR, FQNEAQ (reference sequence). The junction had 12 bases not matched to a gene; V was cut back by 5 bases and J by 5 bases. The CDR3 is 17 residues long. The CDR3 sequence: CASSEWGLAGVHNEQFF. CDR3 DNA: TGTGCCAGCAGCGAATGGGGTCTAGCGGGAGTCCACAATGAGCAGTTCTTC.

The genes are TRBV27 and TRBJ2-7; D tentatively reads TRBD1 or TRBD2 (7 bases each). V was clipped by 8 bases and J by 6 bases, with 20 bases between them. CDR1 is MNHEY, CDR2 SMNVEV, per germline (reference sequence). The CDR3 totals 14 residues. The CDR3 region has the DNA TGTGCCAGCTCCTGGGGGCAGGGGGGGTCCGAGCAGTACTTC. As protein: CASSWGQGGSEQYF.

CDR3 region: CASRWGQAGSNQPQHF. The CDR3 coding sequence is TGTGCCAGTAGATGGGGGCAGGCGGGAAGCAATCAGCCCCAGCATTTT. This chain links TRBV19 with TRBJ1-5; a possible D gene is TRBD1 (6 bases). The CDR3 covers 16 residues. Germline V CDR1 and CDR2: LNHDA, SQIVND (reference sequence). The germline V and J ends were trimmed by 6 bases and 1 base, with 16 bases remaining between them.

The chain combines TRBV13 with TRBJ2-2, with no clear D. Germline values: CDR1 PRHDT, CDR2 FYEKMQ (reference sequence). V was pared by 2 bases and J by 3 bases, with 4 bases between. This CDR3 region has 13 residues. CDR3 sequence: CASSLIYTGELFF. In DNA, the CDR3 is TGTGCCAGCAGCTTAATTTACACCGGGGAGCTGTTTTTT.

J is TRBJ1-1 and V is TRBV27; D uncertain. The V and J ends lost 2 bases and 2 bases respectively, with 15 bases between them. The CDR3 loop spans 16 amino acids. Germline V CDR1 and CDR2: MNHEY, SMNVEV (reference sequence). The CDR3 loop is CASSLTQKYLNTEAFF. The CDR3 region has the DNA TGTGCCAGCAGTTTAACGCAGAAGTACTTAAACACTGAAGCTTTCTTT.

The chain links TRBV29-1 to TRBJ2-1; possibly TRBD1 or TRBD2 for D (6 bases each). CDR1 SQVTM and CDR2 ANQGSEA come from the germline V gene. This CDR3 is built from 11 residues. Trimming removed 4 bases at V and 9 bases at J, with 10 bases between. DNA for the CDR3: TGCAGCGTTGTGGGGGGCGGTGAGCAGTTCTTC. This codes for CSVVGGGEQFF.

J is TRBJ2-3 and V is TRBV28, with 7 bases matching TRBD1. The germline V gene encodes CDR1 MDHEN and CDR2 SYDVKM. V trimming: 4 bases; J trimming: 0 bases; junction bases outside the gene matches: 16. The CDR3 is 19 residues long. The DNA for the CDR3 is TGTGCCAGCAGTTCCATTACCTCCTTAAACAGGGGTAGCACAGATACGCAGTATTTT. Translation: CASSSITSLNRGSTDTQYF.

Turning to this clone: This sample includes further DNA sequences coding for the same CDR3. The chain joins TRBV28 to TRBJ2-3; 11 bases are a match to TRBD2. V gave up 5 bases and J gave up 4 bases; unmatched junction bases: 5. CDR1 is MDHEN and CDR2 is SYDVKM in the germline V gene. This CDR3 contains 15 residues. The CDR3 DNA reads TGTGCCAGCAGTCTCTTAGCGGGAGGGGCAGATACGCAGTATTTT. It encodes CASSLLAGGADTQYF.

The chain carries TRBV28 and TRBJ2-5, with D perhaps matching TRBD1 (5 bases). The CDR3 has 14 residues. With 6 bases removed from V and 5 bases from J, the gap between germline ends came to 16 bases. Germline V gene sequence: CDR1 MDHEN, CDR2 SYDVKM. CDR3 sequence: CASSLGAGSETQYF. The DNA of the CDR3 is TGTGCCAGCAGCCTAGGGGCCGGGTCGGAGACCCAGTACTTC.

The J gene is TRBJ2-5, the V gene TRBV10-2, with TRBD1 as a possible D gene (6 bases). Germline values: CDR1 WSHSY, CDR2 SAAADI. Trimming removed 0 bases at V and 4 bases at J, with 9 bases between. The CDR3 has 14 amino acids. The CDR3 bases are TGCGCCAGCAGTGAGTCGCTCAGGGGAGAGACCCAGTACTTC. It is translated as CASSESLRGETQYF.

In the case of this clone: At the DNA level, this CDR3 is encoded by other sequences in the same sample as well. The V gene is TRBV9, the J gene TRBJ2-3; 8 positions agree with TRBD2. The CDR3 has 16 amino acids. The germline gives CDR1 SGDLS, CDR2 YYNGEE. The V gene end was trimmed by 4 bases and the J gene end by 3 bases; junction bases not matched to a gene: 10. The chain's CDR3 is CASSPRAGGGTDTQYF. Here the CDR3 DNA reads TGTGCCAGCAGCCCTCGGGCGGGAGGAGGAACAGATACGCAGTATTTT.

The chain links TRBV5-5 to TRBJ2-7; D remains ambiguous. Trimming pared 3 bases from V and 5 bases from J, leaving 15 bases between. In germline, CDR1 is SGHKS, CDR2 YYEKEE (reference sequence). This CDR3 comprises 14 residues. This chain's CDR3 is CASSYSPPADEQYF. The DNA of the CDR3 is TGTGCCAGCAGCTACTCCCCCCCGGCGGACGAGCAGTACTTC.